This T cell receptor (beta chain) came from a study of human T cells and chemical hapten exposure. For the study at large: 2% DPC applied to a roughly 2 cm by roughly 2 cm arm area sensitized donors.

The germline V gene has CDR1 MNHEY and CDR2 SVGEGT. The V and J ends lost 4 bases and 5 bases, in that order; junction bases with no gene match: 8. CDR3 length: 15 amino acids. This clonotype was seen repeatedly, ten times or more. Unique molecular identifiers were attached to individual cDNA molecules during library preparation. From the RACE reads, TCRdb called clonotypes with MiXCR, one entry per CDR3 protein. The sample holds 300,000 to 450,000 distinct CDR3 sequences, approximately 5% seen once. Documented time point: pre-sensitization, week 0. Treatment indicated: therapeutic diphenylcyclopropenone sensitization with weekly scalp DPC.

The chain combines TRBV6-2 or TRBV6-3 with TRBJ2-3; 8 bases are a match to TRBD1. The TCR comes from a woman in her 50s with alopecia areata. Some clones in this sample may be carry-over from other donors' samples. Sequencing used whole blood, obtained in connection with sensitization to the hapten diphenylcyclopropenone (DPC). CDR3 region: CASSSGTGAGDTQYF. The CDR3, as DNA: TGTGCCAGCAGTTCCGGGACAGGCGCAGGAGATACGCAGTATTTT.